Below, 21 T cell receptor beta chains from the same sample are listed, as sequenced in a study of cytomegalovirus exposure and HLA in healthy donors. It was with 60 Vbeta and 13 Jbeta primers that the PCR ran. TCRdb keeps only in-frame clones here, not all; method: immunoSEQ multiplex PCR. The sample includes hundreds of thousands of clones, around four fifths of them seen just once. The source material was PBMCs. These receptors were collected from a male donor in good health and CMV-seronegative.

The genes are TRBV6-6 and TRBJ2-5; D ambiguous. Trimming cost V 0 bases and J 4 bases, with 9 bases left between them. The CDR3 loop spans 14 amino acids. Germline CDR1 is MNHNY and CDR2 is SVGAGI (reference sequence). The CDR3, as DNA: TGTGCCAGCAGTTACTCTCTAGGATTAGAGACCCAGTACTTC. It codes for CASSYSLGLETQYF.

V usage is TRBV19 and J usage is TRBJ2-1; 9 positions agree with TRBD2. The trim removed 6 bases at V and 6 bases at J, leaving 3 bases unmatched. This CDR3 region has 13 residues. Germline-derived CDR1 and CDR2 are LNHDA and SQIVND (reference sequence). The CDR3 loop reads CASRGLAFNEQFF. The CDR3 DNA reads TGTGCCAGTAGAGGACTAGCGTTCAATGAGCAGTTCTTC.

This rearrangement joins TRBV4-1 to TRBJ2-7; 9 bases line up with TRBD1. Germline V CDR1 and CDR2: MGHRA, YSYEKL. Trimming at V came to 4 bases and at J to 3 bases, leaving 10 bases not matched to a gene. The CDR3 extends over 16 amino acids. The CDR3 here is CASSLSPGQGVYEQYF. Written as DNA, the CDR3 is TGCGCCAGCAGCCTATCCCCGGGACAGGGAGTCTACGAGCAGTACTTC.

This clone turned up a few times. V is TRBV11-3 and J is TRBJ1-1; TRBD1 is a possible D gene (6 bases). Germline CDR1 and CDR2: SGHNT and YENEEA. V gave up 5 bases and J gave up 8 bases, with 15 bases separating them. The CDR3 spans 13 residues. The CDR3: CASSIGGQTEAFF. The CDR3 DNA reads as TGTGCCAGCAGCATAGGGGGGCAGACGGAAGCTTTCTTT.

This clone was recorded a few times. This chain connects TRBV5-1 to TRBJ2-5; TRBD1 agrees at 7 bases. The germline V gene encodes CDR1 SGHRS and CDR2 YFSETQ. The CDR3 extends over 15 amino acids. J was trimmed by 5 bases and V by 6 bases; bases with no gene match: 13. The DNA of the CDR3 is TGCGCCAGCACTCCCGGGACAGCCTACGCGGAGACCCAGTACTTC. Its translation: CASTPGTAYAETQYF.

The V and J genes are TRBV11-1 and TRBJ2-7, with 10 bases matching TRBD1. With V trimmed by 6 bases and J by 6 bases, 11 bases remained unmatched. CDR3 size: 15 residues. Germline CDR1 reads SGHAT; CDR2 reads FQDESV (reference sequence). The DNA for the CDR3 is TGTGCCAGCAGTTTGGGACAGGGGAGATTAAGCGAGCAGTACTTC. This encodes CASSLGQGRLSEQYF.

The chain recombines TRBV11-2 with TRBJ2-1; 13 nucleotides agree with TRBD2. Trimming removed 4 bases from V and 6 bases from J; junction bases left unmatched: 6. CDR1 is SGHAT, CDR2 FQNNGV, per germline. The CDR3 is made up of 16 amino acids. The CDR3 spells CASSSLTSGRANEQFF. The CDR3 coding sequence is TGTGCCAGCAGCTCCCTTACTAGCGGGAGGGCCAATGAGCAGTTCTTC.

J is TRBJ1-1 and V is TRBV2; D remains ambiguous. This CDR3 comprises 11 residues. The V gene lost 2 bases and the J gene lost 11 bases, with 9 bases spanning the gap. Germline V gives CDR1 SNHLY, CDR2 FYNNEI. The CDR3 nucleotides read TGTGCCAGCAGTGAAAGGCGGGAGGCTTTCTTT. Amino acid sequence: CASSERREAFF.

DNA for the CDR3: TGTGCCAGCATCGAGGGCGGAAACACCATATATTTT. It is translated as CASIEGGNTIYF. The chain carries TRBV28 and TRBJ1-3; D is ambiguous. The CDR3 loop spans 12 amino acids. V shed 7 bases and J shed 4 bases, with 8 bases lying between them. The germline gives CDR1 MDHEN, CDR2 SYDVKM.

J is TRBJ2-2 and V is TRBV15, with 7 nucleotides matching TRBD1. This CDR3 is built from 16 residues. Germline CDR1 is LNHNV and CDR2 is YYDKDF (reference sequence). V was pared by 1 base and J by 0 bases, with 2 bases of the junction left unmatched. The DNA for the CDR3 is TGTGCCACCAGCAGAGGACAGGGAACGAACACCGGGGAGCTGTTTTTT. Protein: CATSRGQGTNTGELFF.

The CDR3 DNA is TGTGCCAGTAGTACAGGACTAGCGGGAGCGTTGGATGAGCAGTTCTTC. It translates to CASSTGLAGALDEQFF. The rearrangement joins TRBV19 to TRBJ2-1; 13 nucleotides match TRBD2. V shed 4 bases, J shed 8 bases, and the junction held 8 bases outside the gene matches. CDR3 length: 16 residues. Germline loops: CDR1 LNHDA, CDR2 SQIVND (reference sequence).

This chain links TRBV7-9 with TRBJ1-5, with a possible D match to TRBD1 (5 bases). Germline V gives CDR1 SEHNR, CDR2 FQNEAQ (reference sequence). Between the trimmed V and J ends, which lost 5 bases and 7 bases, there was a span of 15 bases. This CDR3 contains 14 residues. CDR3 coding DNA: TGTGCCAGCAGCAGCGGGAGGGGAGAACAGCCCCAGCATTTT. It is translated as CASSSGRGEQPQHF.

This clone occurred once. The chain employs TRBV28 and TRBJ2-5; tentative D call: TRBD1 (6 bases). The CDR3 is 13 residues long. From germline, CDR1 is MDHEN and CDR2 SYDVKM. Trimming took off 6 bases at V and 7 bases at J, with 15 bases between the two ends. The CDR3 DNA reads TGTGCCAGCAGCCAGACAGGCCCCGGGACCCAGTACTTC. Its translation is CASSQTGPGTQYF.

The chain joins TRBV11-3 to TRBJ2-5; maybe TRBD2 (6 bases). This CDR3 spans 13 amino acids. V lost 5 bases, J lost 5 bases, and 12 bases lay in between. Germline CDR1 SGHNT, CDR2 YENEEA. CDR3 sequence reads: CASSLGLKETQYF. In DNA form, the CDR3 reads TGTGCCAGCAGCCTGGGACTGAAGGAGACCCAGTACTTC.

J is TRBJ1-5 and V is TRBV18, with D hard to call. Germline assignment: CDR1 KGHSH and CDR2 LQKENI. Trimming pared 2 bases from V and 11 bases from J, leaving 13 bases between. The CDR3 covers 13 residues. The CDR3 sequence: CASSPGMESSQHF. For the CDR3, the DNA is TGTGCCAGCTCACCAGGTATGGAGTCCTCCCAGCATTTT.

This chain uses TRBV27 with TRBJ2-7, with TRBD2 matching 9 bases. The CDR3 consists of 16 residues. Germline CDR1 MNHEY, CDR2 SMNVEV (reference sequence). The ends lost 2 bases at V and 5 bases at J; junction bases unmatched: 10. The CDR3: CASSLSPWTSEDEQYF. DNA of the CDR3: TGTGCCAGCAGTTTAAGTCCCTGGACTAGCGAAGACGAGCAGTACTTC.

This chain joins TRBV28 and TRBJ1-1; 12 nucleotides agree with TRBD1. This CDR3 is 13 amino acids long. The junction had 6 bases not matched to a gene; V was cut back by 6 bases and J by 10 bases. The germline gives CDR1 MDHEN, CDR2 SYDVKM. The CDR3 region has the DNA TGTGCCAGCAGAGGGGACAGGGGGCGCGGAGCTTTCTTT. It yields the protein CASRGDRGRGAFF.

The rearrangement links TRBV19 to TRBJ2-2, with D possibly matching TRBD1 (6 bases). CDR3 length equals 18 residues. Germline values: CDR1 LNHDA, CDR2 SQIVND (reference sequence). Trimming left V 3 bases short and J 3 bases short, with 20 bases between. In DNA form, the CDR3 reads TGTGCCAGTAGTATGATCGGGACGGCAGGGGTAGACACCGGGGAGCTGTTTTTT. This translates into CASSMIGTAGVDTGELFF. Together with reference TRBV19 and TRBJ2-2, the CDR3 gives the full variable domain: DGGITQSPKYLFRKEGQNVTLSCEQNLNHDAMYWYRQDPGQGLRLIYYSQIVNDFQKGDIAEGYSVSREKKESFPLTVTSAQKNPTAFYLCASSMIGTAGVDTGELFFGEGSRLTVL.

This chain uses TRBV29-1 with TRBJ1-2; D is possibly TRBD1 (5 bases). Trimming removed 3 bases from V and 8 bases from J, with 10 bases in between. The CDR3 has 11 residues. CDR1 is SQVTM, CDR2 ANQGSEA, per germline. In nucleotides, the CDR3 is TGCAGCGTTGACTCAGGGCACGGCTACACCTTC. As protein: CSVDSGHGYTF.

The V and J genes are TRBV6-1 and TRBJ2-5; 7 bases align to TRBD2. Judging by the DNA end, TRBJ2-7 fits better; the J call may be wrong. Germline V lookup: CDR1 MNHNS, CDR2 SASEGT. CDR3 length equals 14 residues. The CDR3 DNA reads TGTGCCAGCAGGGGGACTACCGGATTTTACGAGCAGTACTTC. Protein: CASRGTTGFYEQYF.

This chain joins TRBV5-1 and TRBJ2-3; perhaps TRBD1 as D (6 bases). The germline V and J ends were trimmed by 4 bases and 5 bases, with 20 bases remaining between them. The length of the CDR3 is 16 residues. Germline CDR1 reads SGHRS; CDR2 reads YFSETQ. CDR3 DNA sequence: TGCGCCAGCAGCCCCCACGGGTCAGGGGTAAAAGATACGCAGTATTTT. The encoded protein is CASSPHGSGVKDTQYF.